This T cell receptor beta chain was profiled in a study of graft-versus-host responses after intestinal transplantation. Study-level background: Recipients were all induced with anti-thymocyte globulin, then given tacrolimus and steroids for about three years.

Sequencing used immunoSEQ multiplex PCR; TCRdb keeps in-frame clones, though not all of them. The sample lists 25,000 to 35,000 clones, around 85% occurring once. For this clone: Its specificity is unknown.

The material was unstimulated CD8+ T cells sorted from spleen or lymph node cells, obtained before intestinal transplant. The TCR sequence derives from a human donor who received an intestinal transplant.

The chain's CDR3 is CASRLRDSSYNEQFF. As DNA, the CDR3 is TGTGCCAGCAGGCTCCGGGACAGTTCCTACAATGAGCAGTTCTTC. This sequence joins TRBV6-5 and TRBJ2-1; 7 nucleotides match TRBD1. This CDR3 has 15 residues. V gave up 6 bases and J gave up 1 base; unmatched junction bases: 6. The germline V gene encodes CDR1 MNHEY and CDR2 SVGAGI.